This T cell receptor beta chain was found in a study of T cell changes during pregnancy in multiple sclerosis. Clones were read by immunoSEQ multiplex PCR, and TCRdb kept only the in-frame ones, dropping some. The repertoire includes approximately 50,000 clones, roughly 91% of them detected once, and 1% to 1.5% sits in the top ten. The germline V gene encodes CDR1 KGHSH and CDR2 LQKENI. This CDR3 spans 15 amino acids. Losses at the gene ends were 6 bases for V and 6 bases for J; bases not matched to a gene: 7. This sample comprised peripheral blood, obtained in the second trimester of pregnancy. This chain connects TRBV18 to TRBJ1-5; TRBD1 matches 11 bases. This TCR was recovered from a female donor with multiple sclerosis, enrolled in a pregnancy study. CDR3 in amino acids: CASSGTGGIIQPQHF. The DNA of the CDR3 is TGTGCCAGCTCGGGGACAGGGGGAATCATTCAGCCCCAGCATTTT.